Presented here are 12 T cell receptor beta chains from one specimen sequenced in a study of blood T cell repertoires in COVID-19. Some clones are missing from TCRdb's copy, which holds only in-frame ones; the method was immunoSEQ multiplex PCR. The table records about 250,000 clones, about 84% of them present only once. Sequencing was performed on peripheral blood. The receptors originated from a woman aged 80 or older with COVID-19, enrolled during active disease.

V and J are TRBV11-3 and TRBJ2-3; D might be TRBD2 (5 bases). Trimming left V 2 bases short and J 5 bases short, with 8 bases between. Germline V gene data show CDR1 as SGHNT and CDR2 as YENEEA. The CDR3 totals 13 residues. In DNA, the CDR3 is TGTGCCAGCAGCTTACTAGCAGGAGATACGCAGTATTTT. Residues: CASSLLAGDTQYF.

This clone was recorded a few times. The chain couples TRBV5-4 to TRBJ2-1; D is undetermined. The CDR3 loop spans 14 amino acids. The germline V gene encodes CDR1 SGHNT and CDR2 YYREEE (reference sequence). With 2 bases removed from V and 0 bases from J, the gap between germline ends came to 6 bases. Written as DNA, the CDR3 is TGTGCCAGCAGCTTCACGAGCTCCTACAATGAGCAGTTCTTC. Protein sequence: CASSFTSSYNEQFF.

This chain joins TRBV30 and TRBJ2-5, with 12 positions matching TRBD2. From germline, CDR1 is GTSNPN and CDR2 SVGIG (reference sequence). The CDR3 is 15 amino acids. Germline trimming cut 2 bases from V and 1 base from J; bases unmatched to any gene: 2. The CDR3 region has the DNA TGTGCCTGGAGTACGGGACTAGCGGGCCAAGAGACCCAGTACTTC. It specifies CAWSTGLAGQETQYF.

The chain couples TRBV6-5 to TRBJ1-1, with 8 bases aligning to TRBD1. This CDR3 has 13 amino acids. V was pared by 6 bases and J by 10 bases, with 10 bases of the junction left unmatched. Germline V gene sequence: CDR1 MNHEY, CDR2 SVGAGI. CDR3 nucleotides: TGTGCCAGCAGGCGAAGGGACAGGCCCGGAGCTTTCTTT. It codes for CASRRRDRPGAFF.

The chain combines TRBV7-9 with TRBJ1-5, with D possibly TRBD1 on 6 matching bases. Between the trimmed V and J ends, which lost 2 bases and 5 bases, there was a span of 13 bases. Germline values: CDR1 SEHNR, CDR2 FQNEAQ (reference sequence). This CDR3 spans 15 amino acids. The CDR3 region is CASSLTTGRDQPQHF. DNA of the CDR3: TGTGCCAGCAGCTTAACCACAGGGAGGGATCAGCCCCAGCATTTT.

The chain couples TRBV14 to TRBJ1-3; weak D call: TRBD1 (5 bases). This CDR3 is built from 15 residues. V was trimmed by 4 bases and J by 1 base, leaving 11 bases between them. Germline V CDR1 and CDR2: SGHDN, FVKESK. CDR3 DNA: TGTGCCAGCAGCCCGCAGGGATTGTCTGGAAACACCATATATTTT. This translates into CASSPQGLSGNTIYF.

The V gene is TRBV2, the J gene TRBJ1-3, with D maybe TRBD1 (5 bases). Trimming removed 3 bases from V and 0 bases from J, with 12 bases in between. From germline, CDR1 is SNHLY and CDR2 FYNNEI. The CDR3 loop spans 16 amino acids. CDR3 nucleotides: TGTGCCAGCAGTGATGGACACCAGCTCTCTGGAAACACCATATATTTT. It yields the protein CASSDGHQLSGNTIYF. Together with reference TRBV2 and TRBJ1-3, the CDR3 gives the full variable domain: EPEVTQTPSHQVTQMGQEVILRCVPISNHLYFYWYRQILGQKVEFLVSFYNNEISEKSEIFDDQFSVERPDGSNFTLKIRSTKLEDSAMYFCASSDGHQLSGNTIYFGEGSWLTVV.

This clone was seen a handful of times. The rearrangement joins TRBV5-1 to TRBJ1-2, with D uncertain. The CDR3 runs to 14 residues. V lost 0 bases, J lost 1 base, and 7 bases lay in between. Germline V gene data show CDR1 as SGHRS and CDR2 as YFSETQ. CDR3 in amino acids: CASSLDSSNYGYTF. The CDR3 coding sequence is TGCGCCAGCAGCTTGGACAGCAGTAACTATGGCTACACCTTC.

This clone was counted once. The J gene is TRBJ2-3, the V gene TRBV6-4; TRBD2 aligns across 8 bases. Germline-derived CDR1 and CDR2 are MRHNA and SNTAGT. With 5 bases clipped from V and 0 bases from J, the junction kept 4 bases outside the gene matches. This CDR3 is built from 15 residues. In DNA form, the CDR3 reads TGTGCCAGCAGTACTAGCGGTACTAGCACAGATACGCAGTATTTT. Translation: CASSTSGTSTDTQYF.

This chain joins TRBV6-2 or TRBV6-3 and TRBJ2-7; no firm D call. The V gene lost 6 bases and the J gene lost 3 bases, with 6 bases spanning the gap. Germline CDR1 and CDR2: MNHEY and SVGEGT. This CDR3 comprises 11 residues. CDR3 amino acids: CASSQYYEQYF. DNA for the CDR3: TGTGCCAGCAGCCAATACTACGAGCAGTACTTC.

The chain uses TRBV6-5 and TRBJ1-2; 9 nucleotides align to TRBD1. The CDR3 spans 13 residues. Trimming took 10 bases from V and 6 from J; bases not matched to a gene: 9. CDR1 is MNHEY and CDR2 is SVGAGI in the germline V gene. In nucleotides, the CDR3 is TGTGCCACGACAACAGGGGGCGCTAATGGCTACACCTTC. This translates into CATTTGGANGYTF.

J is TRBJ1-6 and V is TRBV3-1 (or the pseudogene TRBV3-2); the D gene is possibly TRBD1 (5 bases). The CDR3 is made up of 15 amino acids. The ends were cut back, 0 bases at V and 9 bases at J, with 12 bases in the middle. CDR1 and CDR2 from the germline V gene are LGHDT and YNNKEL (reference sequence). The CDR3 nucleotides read TGTGCCAGCAGCCAAGACGTATTGGGGGGTTCACCCCTCCACTTT. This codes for CASSQDVLGGSPLHF.